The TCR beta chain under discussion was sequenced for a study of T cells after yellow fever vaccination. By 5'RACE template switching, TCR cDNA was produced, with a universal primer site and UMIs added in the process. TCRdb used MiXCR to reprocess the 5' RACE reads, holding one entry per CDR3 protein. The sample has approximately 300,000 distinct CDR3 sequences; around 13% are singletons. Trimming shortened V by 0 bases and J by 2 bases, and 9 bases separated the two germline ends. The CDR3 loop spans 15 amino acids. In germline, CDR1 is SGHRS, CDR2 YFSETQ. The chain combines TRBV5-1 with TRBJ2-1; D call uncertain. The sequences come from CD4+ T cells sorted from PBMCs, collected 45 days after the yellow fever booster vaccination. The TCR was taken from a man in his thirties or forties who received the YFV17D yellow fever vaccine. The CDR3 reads CASSLESVPYNEQFF. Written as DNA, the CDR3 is TGCGCCAGCAGCTTGGAAAGCGTACCCTACAATGAGCAGTTCTTC.